This T cell receptor (beta chain) was recovered during a study of shared clonotypes between healthy human individuals. The study, taken as a whole, reports: Non-shared clonotypes showed lower generation probabilities than clonotypes common to all four donors.

The CDR3 has 14 residues. V gave up 5 bases and J gave up 5 bases, with 12 bases separating them. Germline CDR1 PRHDT, CDR2 FYEKMQ (reference sequence). With regard to this clone: Antigen specificity is unknown.

Deep-level assay runs were performed. The data were produced by immunoSEQ multiplex PCR, yet TCRdb's version contains in-frame clones alone and is incomplete. The profile shows approximately 1.5 million clones, approximately 98% of them singletons. A split of CD4+ cells into CD45RA+ naive and CD45RA-negative memory subsets was performed. Source material: naive CD4+ T cells sorted from blood. Subset described: CD45RA+ positively selected. The V call is TRBV13, the J call TRBJ2-2, with D uncertain. The TCR originated in a young man in good health. The chain's CDR3 is CASSPKGETGELFF. The CDR3, as DNA: TGTGCCAGCAGCCCGAAGGGTGAGACCGGGGAGCTGTTTTTT.